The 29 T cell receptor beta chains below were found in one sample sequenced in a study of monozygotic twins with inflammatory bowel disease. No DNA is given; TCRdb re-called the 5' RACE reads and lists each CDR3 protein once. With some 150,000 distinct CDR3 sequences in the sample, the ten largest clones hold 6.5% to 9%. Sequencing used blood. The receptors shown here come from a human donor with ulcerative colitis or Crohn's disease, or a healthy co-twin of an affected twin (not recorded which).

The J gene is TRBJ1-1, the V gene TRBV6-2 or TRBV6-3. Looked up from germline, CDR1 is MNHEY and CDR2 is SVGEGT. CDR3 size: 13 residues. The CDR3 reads CASSYKQNTEAFF.

The CDR3 sequence is CSVYLLGLSYEQYF. V gene TRBV29-1 combines with J gene TRBJ2-7; TCRdb reports TRBD2, a call that lacks DNA to check it against. The germline gives CDR1 SQVTM, CDR2 ANQGSEA. This CDR3 is built from 14 residues.

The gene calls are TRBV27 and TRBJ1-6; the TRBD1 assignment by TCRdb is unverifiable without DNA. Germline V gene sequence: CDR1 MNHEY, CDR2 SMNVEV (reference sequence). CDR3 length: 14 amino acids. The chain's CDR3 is CASSPTGGLGGFHF.

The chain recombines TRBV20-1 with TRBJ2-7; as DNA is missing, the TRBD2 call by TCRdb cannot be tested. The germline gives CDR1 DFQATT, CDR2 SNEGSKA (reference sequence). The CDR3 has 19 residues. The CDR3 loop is CSAPNIGGPGLADPYEQYF.

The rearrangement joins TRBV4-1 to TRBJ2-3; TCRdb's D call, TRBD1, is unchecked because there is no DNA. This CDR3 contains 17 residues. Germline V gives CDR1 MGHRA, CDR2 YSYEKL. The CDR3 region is CASSQEDAGGRTDTQYF.

The CDR3 reads CASSFTGDSSYNEQFF. The chain has TRBV5-1 and TRBJ2-1; as DNA is missing, the TRBD1 call by TCRdb cannot be tested. From germline, CDR1 is SGHRS and CDR2 YFSETQ. The CDR3 has 16 amino acids.

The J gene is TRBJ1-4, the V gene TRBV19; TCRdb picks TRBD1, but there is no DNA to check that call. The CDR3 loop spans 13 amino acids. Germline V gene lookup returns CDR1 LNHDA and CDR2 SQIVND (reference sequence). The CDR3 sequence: CASSISGNEKLFF.

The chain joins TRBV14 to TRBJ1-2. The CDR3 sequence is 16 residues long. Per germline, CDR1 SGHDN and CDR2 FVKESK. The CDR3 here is CASSQDRREGGHGYTF. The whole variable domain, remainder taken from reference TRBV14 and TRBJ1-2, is EAGVTQFPSHSVIEKGQTVTLRCDPISGHDNLYWYRRVMGKEIKFLLHFVKESKQDESGMPNNRFLAERTGGTYSTLKVQPAELEDSGVYFCASSQDRREGGHGYTFGSGTRLTVV.

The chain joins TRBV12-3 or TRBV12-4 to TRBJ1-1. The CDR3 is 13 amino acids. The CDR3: CASRWGVNTEAFF.

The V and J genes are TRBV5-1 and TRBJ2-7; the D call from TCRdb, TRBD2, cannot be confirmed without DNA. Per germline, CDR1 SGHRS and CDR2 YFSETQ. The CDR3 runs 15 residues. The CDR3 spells CASSYGTSGTYEQYF.

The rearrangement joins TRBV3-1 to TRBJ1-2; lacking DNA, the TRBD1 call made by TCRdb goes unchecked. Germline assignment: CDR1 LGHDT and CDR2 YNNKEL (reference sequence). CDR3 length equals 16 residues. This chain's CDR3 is CASTLGQGARNYGYTF.

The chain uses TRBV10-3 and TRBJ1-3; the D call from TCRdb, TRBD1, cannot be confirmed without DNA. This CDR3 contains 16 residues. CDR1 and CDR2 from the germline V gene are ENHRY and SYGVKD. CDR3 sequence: CAISERTGASGNTIYF.

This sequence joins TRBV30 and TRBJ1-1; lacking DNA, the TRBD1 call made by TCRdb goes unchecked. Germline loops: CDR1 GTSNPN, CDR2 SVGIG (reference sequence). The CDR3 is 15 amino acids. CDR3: CAWRLPGTLNTEAFF.

The CDR3 region is CASSLGGLGAHEQFF. The genes are TRBV27 and TRBJ2-1; TCRdb's D call of TRBD2 is untestable without DNA. The CDR3 runs to 15 residues. Looked up from germline, CDR1 is MNHEY and CDR2 is SMNVEV (reference sequence).

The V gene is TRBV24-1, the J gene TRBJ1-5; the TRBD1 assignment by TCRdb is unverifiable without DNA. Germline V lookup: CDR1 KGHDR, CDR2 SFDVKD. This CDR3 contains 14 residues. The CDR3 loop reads CATSAGGSNQPQHF.

CDR3 sequence: CASSLGLGQVYNEQFF. V usage is TRBV7-9 and J usage is TRBJ2-1; checking the TCRdb D call of TRBD1 is not possible without DNA. Germline assignment: CDR1 SEHNR and CDR2 FQNEAQ (reference sequence). The CDR3 runs 16 residues.

The CDR3 sequence is CASTPRSTDWSGANVLTF. The chain joins TRBV19 to TRBJ2-6; TCRdb calls TRBD2, which cannot be checked without DNA. CDR3 length: 18 residues. Germline V gives CDR1 LNHDA, CDR2 SQIVND (reference sequence).

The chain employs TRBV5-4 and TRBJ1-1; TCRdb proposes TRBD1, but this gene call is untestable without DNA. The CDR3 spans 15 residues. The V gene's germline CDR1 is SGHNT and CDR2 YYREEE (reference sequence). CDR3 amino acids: CASSLWGQTNTEAFF.

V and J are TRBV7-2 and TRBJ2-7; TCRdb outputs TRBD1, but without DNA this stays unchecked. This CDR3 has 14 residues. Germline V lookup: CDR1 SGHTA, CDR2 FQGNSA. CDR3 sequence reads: CASSLIPGNYEQYF.

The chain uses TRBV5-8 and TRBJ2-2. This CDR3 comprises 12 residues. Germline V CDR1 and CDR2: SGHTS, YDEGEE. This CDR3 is CASSFGGGELFF.

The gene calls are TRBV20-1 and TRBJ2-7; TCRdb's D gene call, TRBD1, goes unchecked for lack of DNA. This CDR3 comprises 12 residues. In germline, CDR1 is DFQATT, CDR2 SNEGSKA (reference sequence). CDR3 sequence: CSVRGPTYEQYF.

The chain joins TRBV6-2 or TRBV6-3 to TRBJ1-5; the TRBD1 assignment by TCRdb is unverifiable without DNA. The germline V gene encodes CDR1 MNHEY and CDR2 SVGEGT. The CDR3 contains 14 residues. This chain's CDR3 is CASSADSVNQPQHF.

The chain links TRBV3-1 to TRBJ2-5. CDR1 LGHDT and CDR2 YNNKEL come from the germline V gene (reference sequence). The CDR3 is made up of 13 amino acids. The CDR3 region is CASSRRYQETQYF.

CDR3 loop: CASSFPGTEKLFF. The rearrangement uses TRBV7-7 and TRBJ1-4; lacking DNA, the TRBD1 call made by TCRdb goes unchecked. The CDR3 loop spans 13 amino acids. Germline V gene sequence: CDR1 SSHAT, CDR2 FNYEAQ (reference sequence).

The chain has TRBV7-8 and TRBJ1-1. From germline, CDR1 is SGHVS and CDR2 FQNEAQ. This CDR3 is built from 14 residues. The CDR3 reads CASSPSDGHTEAFF.

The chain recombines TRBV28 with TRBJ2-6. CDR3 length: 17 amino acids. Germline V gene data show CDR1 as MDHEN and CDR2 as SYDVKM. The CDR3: CASSSVRLLLWANVLTF.

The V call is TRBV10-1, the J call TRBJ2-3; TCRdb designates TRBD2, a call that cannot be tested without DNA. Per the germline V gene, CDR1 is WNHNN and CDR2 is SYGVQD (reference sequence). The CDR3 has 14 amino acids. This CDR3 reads CASSMGRSTDTQYF.

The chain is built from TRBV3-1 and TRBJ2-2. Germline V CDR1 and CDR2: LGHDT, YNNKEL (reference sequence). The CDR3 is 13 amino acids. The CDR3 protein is CASSPWDTGELFF.

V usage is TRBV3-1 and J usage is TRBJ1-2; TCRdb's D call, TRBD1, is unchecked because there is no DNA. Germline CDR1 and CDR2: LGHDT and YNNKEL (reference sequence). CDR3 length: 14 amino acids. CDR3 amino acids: CASSPRQANYGYTF.